This TCR beta chain was profiled in a study of blood T cell repertoires in COVID-19. Study information: Some COVID-19 samples were acute and others convalescent; all came from the United States, Italy and Spain. PBMCs, B-cell-depleted T cells, or T cells were the source of the cDNA or gDNA that made up the material.

CDR1 is MNHEY, CDR2 SMNVEV, per germline (reference sequence). The CDR3 is 16 residues long. With V trimmed by 5 bases and J by 4 bases, 6 bases remained unmatched. Per the original data handling: Estimation of nucleated cell counts relied on the amplification of reference gene primers. Clones were sequenced by immunoSEQ multiplex PCR, and TCRdb holds only the in-frame ones, with some missing. V and J calls and clone size are as listed in that table; D and trimming were resolved from the DNA. The data hold about 140,000 clones, with 88% observed a single time. The chain employs TRBV27 and TRBJ2-3; 13 bases align to TRBD2. This sequence was found in a woman aged 45-60 years with acute or convalescent COVID-19. The sample was peripheral blood. CDR3 protein: CASSRRLAGGSDTQYF. In DNA form, the CDR3 reads TGTGCCAGCAGTCGACGACTAGCGGGGGGATCAGATACGCAGTATTTT.